A selection of T cell receptor beta chains follows, all from one sample in a study of blood T cells in healthy people across ages. Each CDR3 protein is one row after TCRdb ran MiXCR on the 5' RACE reads. There are some 900,000 distinct CDR3 sequences in the sample; 48% occur only once, and roughly 13% lies in the top ten. Sequencing was done on a sample of blood. The receptors here all came from a young man in good health. The CDR3 runs from the conserved cysteine through the conserved F or W. Fields, in order: J gene, D gene, clone size, V gene, CDR3 DNA, CDR3 protein. The D gene is left open where the match is weak. Size is stated for part of the rows, as once, few or many counts, or as a class when the clone is expanded.

>TRBJ1-5|-|few|TRBV28
TGTGCCAGCAGTTTTTTAGGTCCCAGGGACAATCAGCCCCAGCATTTT
CASSFLGPRDNQPQHF
>TRBJ2-2|TRBD2|-|TRBV7-2
TGTGCCAGCAGCTACGCGGGGGGGAAGAACACCGGGGAGCTGTTTTTT
CASSYAGGKNTGELFF
>TRBJ2-7|-|-|TRBV12-3/TRBV12-4
TGTGCCAGCACCTCCCTCGGCACTGTCTACGAGCAGTACTTC
CASTSLGTVYEQYF
>TRBJ2-5|TRBD1|many|TRBV27
TGTGCCAGCAGTCTCGGACAGGGACTCCAAGAGACCCAGTACTTC
CASSLGQGLQETQYF
>TRBJ1-6|TRBD1|-|TRBV18
TGTGCCAGCTCACCGCCGGGACAGGGGAGGTCACCCCTCCACTTT
CASSPPGQGRSPLHF
>TRBJ2-3|-|once|TRBV6-1
TGTGCCGGCAGTGAAGTACAGGGGACTACAGGTACGCAGTATTTT
CAGSEVQGTTGTQYF
>TRBJ2-2|-|-|TRBV6-2/TRBV6-3
TGTGCCAGCAGTCCGATAGTCGGGGGAAACACCGGGGAGCTGTTTTTT
CASSPIVGGNTGELFF
>TRBJ1-5|TRBD1|-|TRBV9
TGTGCCAGCAGTGGGACAGATAATCAGCCCCAGCATTTT
CASSGTDNQPQHF
>TRBJ2-1|-|few|TRBV27
TGTGCCAGCAGTTTATCTTCGACCGTTGCCTACAATGAGCAGTTCTTC
CASSLSSTVAYNEQFF
>TRBJ1-5|-|-|TRBV7-2
TGTGCCAGCAGCTACGGGACAAGTAGCAATCAGCCCCAGCATTTT
CASSYGTSSNQPQHF
>TRBJ1-1|-|-|TRBV6-5
TGTGCCAGCAGTTACTCATATGAGAACACTGAAGCTTTCTTT
CASSYSYENTEAFF
>TRBJ2-5|TRBD2|-|TRBV4-3
TGCGCCAGCAGCCAAGATGAAGTCGGGCTAGCGGGGGGGCCGAAGACCCAGTACTTC
CASSQDEVGLAGGPKTQYF
>TRBJ2-5|TRBD1|-|TRBV5-1
TGCGCCAGCAGCTTGTTCGACAGGGCACAAGAGACCCAGTACTTC
CASSLFDRAQETQYF
>TRBJ2-1|-|-|TRBV20-1
TGCAGTGCTAGAGATCTGGGACGGAATGAGCAGTTCTTC
CSARDLGRNEQFF
>TRBJ2-1|-|-|TRBV6-2/TRBV6-3
TGTGCCAGCAGTACGGACAGAAAAACCTACAATGAGCAGATCTTC
CASSTDRKTYNEQIF
>TRBJ2-7|-|few|TRBV4-1
TGCGCCAGCAGCCAAGGAAAAACAGAATTCTACGAGCAGTACTTC
CASSQGKTEFYEQYF
>TRBJ2-5|TRBD2|few|TRBV7-3
TGTGCCAGCAGCGGGACTATCCAAGAGACCCAGTACTTC
CASSGTIQETQYF
>TRBJ2-7|-|-|TRBV29-1
TGCAGCACCCAGGACAGCATCTACGAGCAGTACTTC
CSTQDSIYEQYF
>TRBJ2-7|-|-|TRBV5-1
TGCGCCAGCAGCTTGGTCAGGAGGCTCTCCTACGAGCAGTACTTC
CASSLVRRLSYEQYF
>TRBJ2-3|TRBD2|-|TRBV20-1
TGCAGTGCCGAGCGGGGGGATACCACAGATACGCAGTATTTT
CSAERGDTTDTQYF
>TRBJ1-1|-|-|TRBV28
TGTGCCAGCAGTTTGCCCCTAACGGGGAGGAGGACTGAAGCTTTCTTT
CASSLPLTGRRTEAFF
>TRBJ2-7|TRBD1|few|TRBV7-2
TGTGCCAGCAGCGTCGGGACAGCGGCCTACGAGCAGTACTTC
CASSVGTAAYEQYF
>TRBJ2-1|TRBD2|-|TRBV30
TGTGCCTGGAGTGTCTTTAGCGGGAGCCACAATGAGCAGTTCTTC
CAWSVFSGSHNEQFF
>TRBJ2-3|-|-|TRBV12-3/TRBV12-4
TGTGCCAGCCGTAGTACAGGCACAGATACGCAGTATTTT
CASRSTGTDTQYF
>TRBJ2-1|-|-|TRBV19
TGTGCCAGTAGTATTCTGGGGGGACTCCCCTACAATGAGCAGTTCTTC
CASSILGGLPYNEQFF
>TRBJ1-1|-|-|TRBV10-3
TGTGCCATCAGGGGGGGCACGGAGAACACTGAAGCTTTCTTT
CAIRGGTENTEAFF
>TRBJ1-2|-|-|TRBV6-5
TGTGCCAGCCGGGGCCTACTCTATGGCTACACCTTC
CASRGLLYGYTF
>TRBJ2-7|-|-|TRBV6-1
TGTGCCAGCAGTGAAACAGGGCTCATTTACGAGCAGTACTTC
CASSETGLIYEQYF
>TRBJ2-1|TRBD2|-|TRBV7-8
TGTGCCAGCAGTCCTTGGCGGGGGAGCTCCTACAATGAGCAGTTCTTC
CASSPWRGSSYNEQFF
>TRBJ1-2|-|once|TRBV30
TGTGCCTGGAGTGTAACGGGGAGCCTCGATTATGGCTACACCTTC
CAWSVTGSLDYGYTF
>TRBJ2-7|-|few|TRBV28
TGTGCCAGCAGCCTGACATACCCCTACGAGCAGTACTTC
CASSLTYPYEQYF
>TRBJ2-4|TRBD2|-|TRBV20-1
TGCAGTGTAGGCGGGGGGGCGATTCTGGGCAAAAACATTCAGTACTTC
CSVGGGAILGKNIQYF
>TRBJ2-1|TRBD1|-|TRBV5-1
TGCGCCAGCAGCCAGACAGGGGGCCATAATGAGCAGTTCTTC
CASSQTGGHNEQFF
>TRBJ2-7|-|many|TRBV10-3
TGTGCCATCAGCCGGGACAAATCCTACGAGCAGTACTTC
CAISRDKSYEQYF
>TRBJ2-7|-|-|TRBV9
TGTGCCAGCAGCGTAGGCGGGACAGAAAACTACGAGCAGTACTTC
CASSVGGTENYEQYF
>TRBJ2-7|TRBD1|-|TRBV7-9
TGTGCCAGCAGCCTCGGGACAGGGGCGGTGGAGCAGTACTTC
CASSLGTGAVEQYF
>TRBJ2-7|-|-|TRBV7-9
TGTGCCAGCAGCTTCTTAGAGTCCTACGAGCAGTACTTC
CASSFLESYEQYF
>TRBJ2-3|-|-|TRBV30
TGTGCCTGGCAAGTTGGGGGCGTCACAGATACGCAGTATTTT
CAWQVGGVTDTQYF
>TRBJ2-1|-|-|TRBV4-3
TGCGCCAGCAGCCAAGTCGGTGGGGGGCCCTACAATGAGCAGTTCTTC
CASSQVGGGPYNEQFF
>TRBJ2-5|TRBD1|few|TRBV5-1
TGTGCCAGCAGCCGGGGACAGGGGAGTTTGGAGGCCCAGTACTTC
CASSRGQGSLEAQYF
>TRBJ1-2|-|few|TRBV4-1
TGCGCCAGCAGCCAACCATTGGCCTCTAACTATGGCTACACCTTC
CASSQPLASNYGYTF
>TRBJ1-2|-|-|TRBV19
TGTGCCAGTATGACGGACAGCTATGGCTACACCTTC
CASMTDSYGYTF